What follows are 15 T cell receptor beta chains derived from one specimen sequenced in a study of blood T cell repertoires in COVID-19. Sequencing was performed with immunoSEQ multiplex PCR; in TCRdb, only in-frame clones are kept and a portion is missing. The profile shows a few hundred thousand clones, approximately 85% of them singletons. Sequencing was done on a sample of peripheral blood. The receptors here all came from a man aged 80 or over with acute or convalescent COVID-19.

CDR3: CASTPARSRYYNEQFF. As DNA, the CDR3 is TGTGCCAGTACCCCCGCTAGGTCCCGGTACTACAATGAGCAGTTCTTC. The chain couples TRBV19 to TRBJ2-1; no reliable D call. The V end lost 7 bases, the J end lost 3 bases, and 19 bases lay between the germline ends. The CDR3 is 16 residues long. Germline V CDR1 and CDR2: LNHDA, SQIVND (reference sequence).

This rearrangement joins TRBV12-3 or TRBV12-4 to TRBJ1-2; possible D gene TRBD1, 5 bases. The ends were cut back, 3 bases at V and 3 bases at J, with 8 bases in the middle. The CDR3 sequence is 13 residues long. Here the CDR3 reads CASSFDRDYGYTF. As DNA, the CDR3 is TGTGCCAGCAGTTTCGACAGAGACTATGGCTACACCTTC.

The chain employs TRBV5-1 and TRBJ1-4; 10 bases are shared with TRBD1. The CDR3 loop spans 17 amino acids. Germline trimming cut 4 bases from V and 5 bases from J; bases unmatched to any gene: 11. Germline V gives CDR1 SGHRS, CDR2 YFSETQ. Written as DNA, the CDR3 is TGCGCCAGCAGCCCCTCCTCCCTGGACAGGGGGAATGAAAAACTGTTTTTT. Its protein product is CASSPSSLDRGNEKLFF.

The rearrangement links TRBV18 to TRBJ1-5, with D possibly being TRBD1 (5 bases). Germline CDR1 and CDR2: KGHSH and LQKENI. Trimming removed 3 bases from V and 3 bases from J, with 9 bases in between. The CDR3 loop spans 14 amino acids. The CDR3 sequence: CASSPDRYNQPQHF. DNA for the CDR3: TGTGCCAGCTCACCCGACAGATACAATCAGCCCCAGCATTTT.

The V and J genes are TRBV28 and TRBJ1-4; 7 nucleotides line up with TRBD1. Germline CDR1 is MDHEN and CDR2 is SYDVKM. The CDR3 is 16 residues long. Trimming took 6 bases from V and 0 from J; bases not matched to a gene: 7. CDR3 region: CASSRDSLATNEKLFF. In DNA, the CDR3 is TGTGCCAGCAGCCGGGACAGTCTTGCAACTAATGAAAAACTGTTTTTT.

This sequence joins TRBV12-3 or TRBV12-4 and TRBJ1-5; D not certain. V gave up 6 bases and J gave up 4 bases, with 10 bases separating them. The CDR3 sequence is 13 residues long. CDR3 residues: CASSWAVNQPQHF. The CDR3 DNA reads as TGTGCCAGCAGCTGGGCAGTAAATCAGCCCCAGCATTTT.

This clone was detected only a few times. This chain links TRBV18 with TRBJ1-1; D is uncertain. The V end was cut by 1 base, the J end by 1 base, with 4 bases between. The CDR3 is 13 residues long. The V gene's germline CDR1 is KGHSH and CDR2 LQKENI. DNA of the CDR3: TGTGCCAGCTCACCACAGCCGAACACTGAAGCTTTCTTT. Protein: CASSPQPNTEAFF.

The chain uses TRBV28 and TRBJ2-1; 10 bases are a match to TRBD2. Per germline, CDR1 MDHEN and CDR2 SYDVKM. J gave up 5 bases and V 6 bases, and 7 bases lay outside the gene matches. The CDR3 is made up of 15 amino acids. CDR3 sequence (DNA): TGTGCCAGCAGATTACTAGCGGGACGAAACAATGAGCAGTTCTTC. This gives the protein CASRLLAGRNNEQFF. The complete variable domain, with remaining parts taken from reference TRBV28 and TRBJ2-1, reads DVKVTQSSRYLVKRTGEKVFLECVQDMDHENMFWYRQDPGLGLRLIYFSYDVKMKEKGDIPEGYSVSREKKERFSLILESASTNQTSMYLCASRLLAGRNNEQFFGPGTRLTVL.

This sequence joins TRBV5-1 and TRBJ1-6, with a possible D match to TRBD1 (6 bases). CDR3 length equals 16 residues. V was clipped by 0 bases and J by 9 bases, with 16 bases between them. Germline values: CDR1 SGHRS, CDR2 YFSETQ. In DNA, the CDR3 is TGCGCCAGCAGCTTGGACGGGCGGACAGACTTTTCACCCCTCCACTTT. Encoded protein: CASSLDGRTDFSPLHF.

This clone has a single count. V gene TRBV10-1 combines with J gene TRBJ2-2; TRBD2 matches 8 bases. CDR1 is WNHNN, CDR2 SYGVQD, per germline (reference sequence). V shed 4 bases and J 5 bases; nucleotides not matched to a gene: 3. The CDR3 length is 14 residues. CDR3 region: CASSVGGGTGELFF. The CDR3 DNA follows: TGCGCCAGCAGTGTCGGCGGGGGGACCGGGGAGCTGTTTTTT.

The genes are TRBV27 and TRBJ2-3, with 7 bases that match TRBD2. Per the germline V gene, CDR1 is MNHEY and CDR2 is SMNVEV (reference sequence). The trim removed 2 bases at V and 5 bases at J, leaving 10 bases unmatched. The CDR3 is made up of 16 amino acids. This CDR3 reads CASSLSRGVKLDTQYF. CDR3 bases: TGTGCCAGCAGTTTAAGTCGGGGGGTGAAACTAGATACGCAGTATTTT.

The chain carries TRBV6-5 and TRBJ2-7; 7 bases are shared with TRBD2. J gave up 3 bases and V 4 bases, and 3 bases lay outside the gene matches. Germline V CDR1 and CDR2: MNHEY, SVGAGI. The CDR3 is 13 amino acids. The CDR3: CASSSRTSYEQYF. The CDR3 DNA reads as TGTGCCAGCAGTTCCCGGACTAGCTACGAGCAGTACTTC.

This chain joins TRBV28 and TRBJ2-3; no firm D call. CDR3 length: 16 amino acids. Between the trimmed V and J ends, which lost 0 bases and 2 bases, there was a span of 12 bases. CDR1 and CDR2 (germline): MDHEN, SYDVKM. CDR3 DNA: TGTGCCAGCAGTTTATGGCCAGGCAAACTCACAGATACGCAGTATTTT. Residues: CASSLWPGKLTDTQYF.

The J gene is TRBJ2-1, the V gene TRBV14, with 7 bases fitting TRBD2. The germline V gene encodes CDR1 SGHDN and CDR2 FVKESK. The CDR3 sequence is 16 residues long. V dropped 4 bases and J dropped 3; count of bases not matched to a gene: 9. CDR3 sequence reads: CASSPARGDGYNEQFF. For the CDR3, the DNA is TGTGCCAGCAGCCCAGCTCGGGGGGATGGCTACAATGAGCAGTTCTTC.

The chain joins TRBV5-4 to TRBJ2-1; the D gene is possibly TRBD1 (6 bases). CDR1 SGHNT and CDR2 YYREEE come from the germline V gene (reference sequence). The CDR3 has 14 residues. V was trimmed by 0 bases and J by 5 bases, leaving 9 bases between them. CDR3 bases: TGTGCCAGCAGCTTGGCCGGACAGAACAATGAGCAGTTCTTC. It translates to CASSLAGQNNEQFF.